This T cell receptor beta chain derives from a study of cytomegalovirus exposure and HLA in healthy donors. For the study at large: Early on, a data release was issued that held about 85 million unique TCRs from HLA-typed donors. Study-level findings and limits: The study had only CMV serostatus as immune exposure information.

With 60 Vbeta and 13 Jbeta primers, the PCR was carried out. Clones were read by immunoSEQ multiplex PCR, and TCRdb kept only the in-frame ones, dropping some. The table has about 130,000 clones, just under 80% seen once. Trimming took off 3 bases at V and 0 bases at J, with 11 bases between the two ends. Germline loops: CDR1 MRHNA, CDR2 SNTAGT. The CDR3 totals 16 residues. With respect to this clone: Its matching antigen is unknown.

The source is a woman in her forties in good health and CMV-seronegative. This chain uses TRBV6-4 with TRBJ1-4; D is possibly TRBD1 (5 bases). Sequencing was carried out using PBMCs. The CDR3 DNA reads TGTGCCAGCAGTGATAGATACAGGACAACTAATGAAAAACTGTTTTTT. This codes for CASSDRYRTTNEKLFF.